A single sample gave rise to the 19 T cell receptor beta chains below, sequenced in a study of blood T cell repertoires in COVID-19 (dated by TCRdb to between 2020 and 2021). The library was obtained by the immunoSEQ multiplex PCR assay. Imported from immuneACCESS, the table was reduced by TCRdb to in-frame sequences with V and J called. These copies leave out some clones; in studies compared against another copy, an unresolved V gene accounts for under half, and the cause of the remainder is not known. The sample table holds 100,000 to 150,000 clones, of which about 85% were seen once. The ten most abundant clones make up 5% to 7.5% of the sample. The sample consisted of peripheral blood. Receptor source: a man at least 80 years old with active or convalescent COVID-19.

DNA for the CDR3: TGTGCCAGCAGTAGAGGGACAGGGGGCGGAAACACCATATATTTT. This codes for CASSRGTGGGNTIYF. The chain employs TRBV6-5 and TRBJ1-3; 12 nucleotides align to TRBD1. Germline CDR1 MNHEY, CDR2 SVGAGI. V was clipped by 5 bases and J by 4 bases; unmatched bases: 3. The CDR3 length is 15 residues.

V gene TRBV4-2 combines with J gene TRBJ2-3; D is ambiguous. This CDR3 has 14 amino acids. Germline V gene sequence: CDR1 LGHNA, CDR2 YNFKEQ. Trimming cost V 1 base and J 1 base, with 6 bases left between them. The CDR3, as DNA: TGTGCCAGCAGCCAAGGCGGCCGCACAGATACGCAGTATTTT. It is translated as CASSQGGRTDTQYF.

The chain employs TRBV29-1 and TRBJ1-2; TRBD1 matches at 7 bases. CDR1 SQVTM and CDR2 ANQGSEA come from the germline V gene. With V trimmed by 4 bases and J by 4 bases, 12 bases remained unmatched. The CDR3 contains 15 residues. The CDR3 spells CSVGQGGAWAYGYTF. CDR3 coding DNA: TGCAGCGTTGGCCAGGGGGGTGCGTGGGCCTATGGCTACACCTTC. The full variable domain, rest sourced from reference TRBV29-1 and TRBJ1-2, is SAVISQKPSRDICQRGTSLTIQCQVDSQVTMMFWYRQQPGQSLTLIATANQGSEATYESGFVIDKFPISRPNLTFSTLTVSNMSPEDSSIYLCSVGQGGAWAYGYTFGSGTRLTVV.

A single count supports this clone. CDR3 loop: CASSVGHSSSYNEQFF. For the CDR3, the DNA is TGTGCCAGCAGCGTAGGACACTCGAGCTCCTACAATGAGCAGTTCTTC. The rearrangement uses TRBV9 and TRBJ2-1; D gene uncertain. V lost 0 bases and J lost 0, with 10 bases in between. Germline V gives CDR1 SGDLS, CDR2 YYNGEE. The length of the CDR3 is 16 residues.

The chain couples TRBV28 to TRBJ2-1, with 8 bases identical to TRBD2. The CDR3 totals 15 residues. V gave up 3 bases and J gave up 9 bases; unmatched junction bases: 10. Germline loops: CDR1 MDHEN, CDR2 SYDVKM. The CDR3 nucleotides are TGTGCCAGCAGTTTTCCGGGGGGGCCTTTTCGTGAGCAGTTCTTC. Residues: CASSFPGGPFREQFF.

The chain carries TRBV28 and TRBJ2-7, with TRBD1 identical over 7 bases. The CDR3 has 14 amino acids. V trimming: 5 bases; J trimming: 3 bases; junction bases outside the gene matches: 7. Germline CDR1 is MDHEN and CDR2 is SYDVKM. The chain's CDR3 is CASSEPGQIYEQYF. The CDR3 coding sequence is TGTGCCAGCAGTGAACCGGGACAGATCTACGAGCAGTACTTC.

This sequence joins TRBV30 and TRBJ2-7; D remains unclear. V was shortened by 8 bases and J by 0 bases, with 8 bases between the two germline ends. There are 11 residues in the CDR3. Germline V gene data show CDR1 as GTSNPN and CDR2 as SVGIG (reference sequence). CDR3 DNA: TGTGCCGGGCTGAGCTCCTACGAGCAGTACTTC. Its translation: CAGLSSYEQYF.

This clone was seen a handful of times. The chain employs TRBV15 and TRBJ2-2; possible D gene TRBD1, 5 bases. Germline-derived CDR1 and CDR2 are LNHNV and YYDKDF (reference sequence). This CDR3 has 15 amino acids. V gave up 4 bases and J gave up 5 bases, with 14 bases separating them. The CDR3 sequence: CATSTTDSRTGELFF. DNA for the CDR3: TGTGCCACCAGCACTACCGACAGCCGTACCGGGGAGCTGTTTTTT.

This clone was recorded a few times. V gene TRBV3-1 (or the pseudogene TRBV3-2) combines with J gene TRBJ2-3; 10 bases agree with TRBD1. J gave up 6 bases and V 4 bases, and 7 bases lay outside the gene matches. The germline gives CDR1 LGHDT, CDR2 YNNKEL (reference sequence). This CDR3 contains 15 residues. The CDR3 region is CASSPAGTGVDTQYF. CDR3 in DNA: TGTGCCAGCAGCCCAGCGGGGACAGGGGTGGATACGCAGTATTTT.

J is TRBJ1-5 and V is TRBV6-5, with D possibly being TRBD1 (6 bases). The CDR3 spans 15 residues. Germline CDR1 MNHEY, CDR2 SVGAGI. V dropped 6 bases and J dropped 0 bases, with 12 bases sitting between them. The CDR3 DNA reads as TGTGCCAGCAGCCACGACAGGTATAGCAATCAGCCCCAGCATTTT. Amino acid sequence: CASSHDRYSNQPQHF.

This clone was counted only a few times. J is TRBJ1-5 and V is TRBV6-6, with TRBD1 as a possible D gene (6 bases). Germline V gene lookup returns CDR1 MNHNY and CDR2 SVGAGI (reference sequence). This CDR3 has 18 residues. Deletions cut 5 bases from V and 0 bases from J, with 20 bases between. Here the CDR3 DNA reads TGTGCCAGCAGTCCCACAGGGTCCCCGGGATATAGCAATCAGCCCCAGCATTTT. It translates to CASSPTGSPGYSNQPQHF.

The chain combines TRBV9 with TRBJ2-1; 10 bases line up with TRBD2. CDR1 and CDR2 from the germline V gene are SGDLS and YYNGEE. This CDR3 contains 13 residues. V was pared by 6 bases and J by 7 bases, with 4 bases of the junction left unmatched. CDR3: CASKASGGNEQFF. The CDR3 nucleotides read TGTGCCAGCAAGGCTAGCGGGGGAAATGAGCAGTTCTTC.

The chain has TRBV3-1 (or the pseudogene TRBV3-2) and TRBJ2-7; 13 positions agree with TRBD2. Trimming at V came to 5 bases and at J to 5 bases, leaving 6 bases not matched to a gene. Looked up from germline, CDR1 is LGHDT and CDR2 is YNNKEL (reference sequence). CDR3 length: 15 residues. DNA of the CDR3: TGTGCCAGCAGCTTAGGGACTAGCGGGAACCACGAGCAGTACTTC. It translates to CASSLGTSGNHEQYF.

The gene calls are TRBV12-3 or TRBV12-4 and TRBJ1-2; D may be TRBD1 (6 bases). Trimming took off 6 bases at V and 2 bases at J, with 10 bases between the two ends. The CDR3 is 13 amino acids. Written as DNA, the CDR3 is TGTGCCAGCAGCCGGACAGCGAACTATGGCTACACCTTC. As protein: CASSRTANYGYTF.

The chain couples TRBV19 to TRBJ2-7, with 7 bases matching TRBD2. The junction had 3 bases not matched to a gene; V was cut back by 0 bases and J by 1 base. Germline values: CDR1 LNHDA, CDR2 SQIVND (reference sequence). The CDR3 length is 15 residues. The CDR3: CASSIEGRGSYEQYF. As DNA, the CDR3 is TGTGCCAGTAGTATAGAGGGGAGGGGATCCTACGAGCAGTACTTC.

The chain is built from TRBV6-6 and TRBJ2-7; a weak D match, TRBD2 (6 bases). The germline gives CDR1 MNHNY, CDR2 SVGAGI (reference sequence). CDR3 size: 12 residues. Trimming cost V 4 bases and J 5 bases, with 9 bases left between them. Here the CDR3 reads CASSWTGDEQYF. For the CDR3, the DNA is TGTGCCAGCAGTTGGACGGGGGACGAGCAGTACTTC.

This chain uses TRBV2 with TRBJ2-3, with D possibly matching TRBD1 (6 bases). Germline V lookup: CDR1 SNHLY, CDR2 FYNNEI. The CDR3 runs to 13 residues. Deletions cut 10 bases from V and 3 bases from J, with 14 bases between. The DNA of the CDR3 is TGTGCCACAAGACAGGACCAAACAGATACGCAGTATTTT. Its translation is CATRQDQTDTQYF.

The CDR3 region is CSVAITGGADTQYF. For the CDR3, the DNA is TGCAGCGTTGCGATCACAGGGGGCGCAGATACGCAGTATTTT. The chain uses TRBV29-1 and TRBJ2-3; TRBD1 matches 9 bases. CDR1 and CDR2 (germline): SQVTM, ANQGSEA. The ends lost 4 bases at V and 4 bases at J; junction bases unmatched: 6. The CDR3 spans 14 residues.

The CDR3 DNA is TGCGCCAGCAGCCCGGGACAGGGCTACACCTTC. Amino acids: CASSPGQGYTF. The rearrangement joins TRBV4-1 to TRBJ1-2, with 7 nucleotides matching TRBD1. Germline V gives CDR1 MGHRA, CDR2 YSYEKL. After removal of 4 bases from V and 8 bases from J, the junction contained 1 base not matched to a gene. This CDR3 is built from 11 residues.